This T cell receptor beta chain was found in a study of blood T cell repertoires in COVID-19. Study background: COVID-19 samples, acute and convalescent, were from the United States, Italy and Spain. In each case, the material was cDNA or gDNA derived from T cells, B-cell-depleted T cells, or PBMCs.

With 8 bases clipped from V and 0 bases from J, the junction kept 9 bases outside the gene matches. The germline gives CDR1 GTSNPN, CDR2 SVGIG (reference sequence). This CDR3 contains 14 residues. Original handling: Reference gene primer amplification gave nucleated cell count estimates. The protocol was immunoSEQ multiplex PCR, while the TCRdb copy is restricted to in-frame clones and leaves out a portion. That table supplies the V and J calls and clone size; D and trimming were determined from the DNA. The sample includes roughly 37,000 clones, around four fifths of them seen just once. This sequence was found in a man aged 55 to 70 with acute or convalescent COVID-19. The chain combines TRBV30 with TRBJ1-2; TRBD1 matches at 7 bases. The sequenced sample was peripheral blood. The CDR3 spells CALRDRRANYGYTF. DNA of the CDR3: TGTGCCCTTAGGGACAGACGAGCTAACTATGGCTACACCTTC.